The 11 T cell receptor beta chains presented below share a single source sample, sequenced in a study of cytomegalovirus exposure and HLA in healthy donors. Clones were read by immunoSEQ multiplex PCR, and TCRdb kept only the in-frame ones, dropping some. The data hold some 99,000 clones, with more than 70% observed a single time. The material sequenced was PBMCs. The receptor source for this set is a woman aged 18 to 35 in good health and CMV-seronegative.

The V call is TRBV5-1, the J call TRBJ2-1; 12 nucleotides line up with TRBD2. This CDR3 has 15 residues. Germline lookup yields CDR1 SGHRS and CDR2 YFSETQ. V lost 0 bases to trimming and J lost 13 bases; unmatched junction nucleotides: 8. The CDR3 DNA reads TGCGCCAGCAGCTTGGGACTAGCGGGAGAAATTATTCAGTTCTTC. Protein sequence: CASSLGLAGEIIQFF.

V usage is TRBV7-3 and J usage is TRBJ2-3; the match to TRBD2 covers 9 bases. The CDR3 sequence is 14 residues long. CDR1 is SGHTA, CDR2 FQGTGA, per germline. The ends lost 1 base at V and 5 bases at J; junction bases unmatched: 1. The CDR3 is CASSLKLAGDTQYF. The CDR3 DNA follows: TGTGCCAGCAGCTTAAAACTAGCGGGAGATACGCAGTATTTT.

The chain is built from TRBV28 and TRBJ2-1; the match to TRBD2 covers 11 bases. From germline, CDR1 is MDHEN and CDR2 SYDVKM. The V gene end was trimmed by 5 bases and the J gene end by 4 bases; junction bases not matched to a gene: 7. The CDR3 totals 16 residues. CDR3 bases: TGTGCCAGCAGTCCGCTTCCTAGCGGGAGGTACAATGAGCAGTTCTTC. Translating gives CASSPLPSGRYNEQFF. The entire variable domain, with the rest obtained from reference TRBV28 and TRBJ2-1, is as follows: DVKVTQSSRYLVKRTGEKVFLECVQDMDHENMFWYRQDPGLGLRLIYFSYDVKMKEKGDIPEGYSVSREKKERFSLILESASTNQTSMYLCASSPLPSGRYNEQFFGPGTRLTVL.

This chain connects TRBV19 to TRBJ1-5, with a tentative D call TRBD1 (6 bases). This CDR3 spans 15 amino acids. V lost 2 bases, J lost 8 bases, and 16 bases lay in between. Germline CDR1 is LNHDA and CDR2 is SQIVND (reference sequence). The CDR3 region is CASSIHTGLREPQHF. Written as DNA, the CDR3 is TGTGCCAGTAGTATACACACAGGGCTAAGGGAGCCCCAGCATTTT. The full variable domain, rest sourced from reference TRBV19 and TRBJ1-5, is DGGITQSPKYLFRKEGQNVTLSCEQNLNHDAMYWYRQDPGQGLRLIYYSQIVNDFQKGDIAEGYSVSREKKESFPLTVTSAQKNPTAFYLCASSIHTGLREPQHFGDGTRLSIL.

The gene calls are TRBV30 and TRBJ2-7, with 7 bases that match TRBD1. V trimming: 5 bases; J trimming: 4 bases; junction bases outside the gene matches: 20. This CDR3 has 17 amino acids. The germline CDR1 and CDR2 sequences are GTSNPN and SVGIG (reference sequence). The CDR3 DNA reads TGTGCCTGGGCCCAGGGGGTGTCCGGTCGTGGGCGATACGAGCAGTACTTC. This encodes CAWAQGVSGRGRYEQYF. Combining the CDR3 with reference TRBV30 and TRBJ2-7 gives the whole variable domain SQTIHQWPATLVQPVGSPLSLECTVEGTSNPNLYWYRQAAGRGLQLLFYSVGIGQISSEVPQNLSASRPQDRQFILSSKKLLLSDSGFYLCAWAQGVSGRGRYEQYFGPGTRLTVT.

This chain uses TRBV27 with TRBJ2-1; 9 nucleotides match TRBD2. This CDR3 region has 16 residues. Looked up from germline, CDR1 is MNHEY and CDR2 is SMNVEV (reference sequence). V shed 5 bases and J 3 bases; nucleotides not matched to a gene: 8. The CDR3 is CASSPPRAGGYNEQFF. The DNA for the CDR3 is TGTGCCAGCAGTCCCCCTCGAGCGGGGGGCTACAATGAGCAGTTCTTC.

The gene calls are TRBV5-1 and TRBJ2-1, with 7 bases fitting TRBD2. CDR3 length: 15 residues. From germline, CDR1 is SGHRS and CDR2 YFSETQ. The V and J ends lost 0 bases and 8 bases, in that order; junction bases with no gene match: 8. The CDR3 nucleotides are TGCGCCAGCAGCTTGGCCCTGGGGGGGAGGGATGAGCAGTTCTTC. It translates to CASSLALGGRDEQFF.

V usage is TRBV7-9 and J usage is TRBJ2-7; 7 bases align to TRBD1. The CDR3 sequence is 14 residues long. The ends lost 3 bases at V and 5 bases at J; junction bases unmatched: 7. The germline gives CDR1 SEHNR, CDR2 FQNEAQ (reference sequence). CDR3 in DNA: TGTGCCAGCAGCTTGATATCGACAGGGAACGAGCAGTACTTC. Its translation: CASSLISTGNEQYF.

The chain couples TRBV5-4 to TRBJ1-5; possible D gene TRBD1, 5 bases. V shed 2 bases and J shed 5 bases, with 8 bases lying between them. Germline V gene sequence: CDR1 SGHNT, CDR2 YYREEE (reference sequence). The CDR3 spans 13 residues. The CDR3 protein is CASSLGADQPQHF. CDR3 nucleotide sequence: TGTGCCAGCAGCTTAGGGGCGGATCAGCCCCAGCATTTT.

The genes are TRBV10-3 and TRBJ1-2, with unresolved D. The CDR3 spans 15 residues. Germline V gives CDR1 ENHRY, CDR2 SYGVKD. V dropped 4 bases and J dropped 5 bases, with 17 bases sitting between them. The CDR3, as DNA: TGTGCCATCAGTGGGGCAGCCGCAGTTCAGTATGGCTACACCTTC. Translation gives CAISGAAAVQYGYTF.

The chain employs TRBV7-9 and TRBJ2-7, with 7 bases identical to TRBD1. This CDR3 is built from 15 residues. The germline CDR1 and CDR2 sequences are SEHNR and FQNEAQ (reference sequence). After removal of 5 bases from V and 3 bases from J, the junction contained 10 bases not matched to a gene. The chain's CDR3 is CASSGRDRDHYEQYF. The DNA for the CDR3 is TGTGCCAGCAGCGGTCGGGACAGAGACCACTACGAGCAGTACTTC. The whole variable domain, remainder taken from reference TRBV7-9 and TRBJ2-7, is DTGVSQNPRHKITKRGQNVTFRCDPISEHNRLYWYRQTLGQGPEFLTYFQNEAQLEKSRLLSDRFSAERPKGSFSTLEIQRTEQGDSAMYLCASSGRDRDHYEQYFGPGTRLTVT.